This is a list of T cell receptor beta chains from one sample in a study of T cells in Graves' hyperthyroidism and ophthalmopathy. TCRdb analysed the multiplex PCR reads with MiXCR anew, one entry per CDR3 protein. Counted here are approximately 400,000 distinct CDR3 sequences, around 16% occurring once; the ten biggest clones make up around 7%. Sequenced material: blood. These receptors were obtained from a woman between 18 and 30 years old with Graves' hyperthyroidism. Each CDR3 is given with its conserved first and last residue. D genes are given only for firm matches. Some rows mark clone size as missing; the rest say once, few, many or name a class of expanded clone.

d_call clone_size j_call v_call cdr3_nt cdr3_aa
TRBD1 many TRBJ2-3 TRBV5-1 TGCGCCAGCAGCTCCTCACAGGGGTTGAGCACAGATACGCAGTATTTT CASSSSQGLSTDTQYF
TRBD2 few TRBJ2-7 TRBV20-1 TGCAGTGCTAACGGACTAGCGGGAGCGGTCGAGCAGTACTTC CSANGLAGAVEQYF
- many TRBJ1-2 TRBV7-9 TGTGCCAGCAGCTTAGCGCCTCGGGCCCCCTCCTATGGCTACACCTTC CASSLAPRAPSYGYTF
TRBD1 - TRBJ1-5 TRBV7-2 TGTGCCAGCAGCTTCCGACAGGGGGGCGGTCAGCCCCAGCATTTT CASSFRQGGGQPQHF
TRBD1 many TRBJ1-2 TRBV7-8 TGTGCCAGCAGCTTCGTCGGACAGGGAGGGGGGGATTATGGCTACACCTTC CASSFVGQGGGDYGYTF
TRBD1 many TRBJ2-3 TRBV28 TGTGCCAGCAGTACAAGACAGGGAGGCACAGATACGCAGTATTTT CASSTRQGGTDTQYF
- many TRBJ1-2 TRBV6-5 TGTGCCAGCAGTTACTCGACAGGAACCTCCTATGGCTACACCTTC CASSYSTGTSYGYTF
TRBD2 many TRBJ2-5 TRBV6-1 TGTGCCAGCACCTCTGGGCGGGGGACTAGCGGGCGCCAAGAGACCCAGTACTTC CASTSGRGTSGRQETQYF
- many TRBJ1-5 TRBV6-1 TGTGCCAGCACCCTTCGGTGGGATCAGCCCCAGCATTTT CASTLRWDQPQHF
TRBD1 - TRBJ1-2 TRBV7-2 TGTGCCAGCAGCTTAACAACGGGACAGGGTTATGGCTACACCTTC CASSLTTGQGYGYTF
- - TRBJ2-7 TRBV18 TGTGCCAGCTCACCTGGGGGGGCCCCCTCCTACGAGCAGTACTTC CASSPGGAPSYEQYF
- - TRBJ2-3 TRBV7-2 TGTGCCAGCAGCGCTAGCGACTTGAATACGCAGTATTTT CASSASDLNTQYF
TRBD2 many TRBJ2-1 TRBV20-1 TGCAGTGCTTCTTTTAGCGGGAGGCCGGGGAATGAGCAGTTCTTC CSASFSGRPGNEQFF
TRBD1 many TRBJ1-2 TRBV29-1 TGCAGCGTTGATGAGGGACAGGGTCGGGGCTACACCTTC CSVDEGQGRGYTF
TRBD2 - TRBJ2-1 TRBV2 TGTGCCAGCAGACCCGGACTAGCCTACAATGAGCAGTTCTTC CASRPGLAYNEQFF
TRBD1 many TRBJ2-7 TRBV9 TGTGCCAGCAGCGTGACAGGGGGCACGTACGAGCAGTACTTC CASSVTGGTYEQYF
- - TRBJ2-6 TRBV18 TGTGCCAGCTCACCACCGGGGGCGGTGAGCGGGGCCAACGTCCTGACTTTC CASSPPGAVSGANVLTF
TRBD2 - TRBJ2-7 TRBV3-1 TGTGCCAGCAGCCAAGGACCGGGACTAGTCAACGAGCAGTACTTC CASSQGPGLVNEQYF
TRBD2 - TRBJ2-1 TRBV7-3 TGTGCCAGCAGCTTAAAAATTAGCGGGAGTCACAATGAGCAGTTCTTC CASSLKISGSHNEQFF
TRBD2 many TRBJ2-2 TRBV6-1 TGTGCCAGCAGGTTGCGGGAGGGCCGTTCCGGGGAGCTGTTTTTT CASRLREGRSGELFF
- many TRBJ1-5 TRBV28 TGTGCCAGCAGGAAGGATACGAATCAGCCCCAGCATTTT CASRKDTNQPQHF
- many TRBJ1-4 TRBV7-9 TGTGCCAGCAGCTTAATTTCGGGCCGGCGCGTTGAAAAACTGTTTTTT CASSLISGRRVEKLFF
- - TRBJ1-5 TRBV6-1 TGTGCCAGCACCGTGGCGCACGCAGGACAGCCCCAGCATTTT CASTVAHAGQPQHF
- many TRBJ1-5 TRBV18 TGTGCCAGCTCACCCATAGAGAGAAATCAGCCCCAGCATTTT CASSPIERNQPQHF
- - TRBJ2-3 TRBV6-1 TGTGCCAGCAGTTCCCTTGGTCCCCGGGCAGATACGCAGTATTTT CASSSLGPRADTQYF
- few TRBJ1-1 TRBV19 TGTGCCAGTAGTCCTTTCCCCACTGAAGCTTTCTTT CASSPFPTEAFF
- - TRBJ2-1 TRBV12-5 TGTGCTAGTGGGAGGGACTCCCCCTACAATGAGCAGTTCTTC CASGRDSPYNEQFF
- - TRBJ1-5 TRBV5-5 TGTGCCAGCAGCCCCCGGGGGGATAACAATCAGCCCCAGCATTTT CASSPRGDNNQPQHF
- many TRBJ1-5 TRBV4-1 TGCGCCAGCAGCCCTGGGGGGAGATCGGATCAGCCCCAGCATTTT CASSPGGRSDQPQHF
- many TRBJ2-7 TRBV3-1 TGTGCCAGCAGCCGCCGGGGAGGAGGCCAAGAGTACTTC CASSRRGGGQEYF
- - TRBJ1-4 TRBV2 TGTGCCAGCAATGCGGACTCCGAAAAACTGTTTTTT CASNADSEKLFF
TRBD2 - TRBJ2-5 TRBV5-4 TGTGCCAGCAGCCCCGAAGCTAGCGGGGGGGCCGAGACCCAGTACTTC CASSPEASGGAETQYF
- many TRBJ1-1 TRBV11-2 TGTGCCAGCAGGAACCTGAGAAATTCCTCAAAAGCTTTCTTT CASRNLRNSSKAFF
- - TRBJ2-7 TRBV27 TGTGCCAGCAGAAGCCCGGACAGCTCCTACGAGCAGTACTTC CASRSPDSSYEQYF
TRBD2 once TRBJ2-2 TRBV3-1 TGTGCCAGCAGCGGGCCCGGGAGGACCGGGGAGCTGTTTTTT CASSGPGRTGELFF
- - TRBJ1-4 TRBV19 TGTGCCAGTAGGACAGTTAATGAAAAACTGTTTTTT CASRTVNEKLFF
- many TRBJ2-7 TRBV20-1 TGCAGTGCTAGAGATCCCGGACGGACGGGAAGTTCCTACGAGCAGTACTTC CSARDPGRTGSSYEQYF
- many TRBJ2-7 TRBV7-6 TGTGCCAGCAGCCTAAGCCCAGGGGGGCAATGGGAGCAGTACTTC CASSLSPGGQWEQYF
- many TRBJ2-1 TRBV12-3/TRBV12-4 TGTGCCAGCAGGACAGGAGACAATGAGCAGTTCTTC CASRTGDNEQFF
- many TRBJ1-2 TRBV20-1 TGCAGTGCTAGAGCACAGGTAGACTATGGCTACACCTTC CSARAQVDYGYTF
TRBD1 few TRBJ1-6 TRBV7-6 TGTGCCAGCAGCTCCCGGGACAGGGTGGACAATTCACCCCTCCACTTT CASSSRDRVDNSPLHF